The sequence of this T cell receptor beta chain was determined in a study of cytomegalovirus exposure and HLA in healthy donors. Whole-study findings and limits: A later analysis linked a missense variant in DCLRE1C to the trimming of TCR beta V and J genes.

Regarding this clone: Its antigen is unidentified.

Germline-derived CDR1 and CDR2 are SGDLS and YYNGEE. The CDR3 has 14 amino acids. V lost 4 bases, J lost 0 bases, and 3 bases stayed unmatched. In the PCR, 60 Vbeta and 13 Jbeta primers were used. Method: immunoSEQ multiplex PCR; TCRdb's copy keeps in-frame clones and lacks some. Seen here are some 110,000 clones, about three quarters observed once, and the top ten hold about 0.8%. This sequence joins TRBV9 and TRBJ2-7; 8 nucleotides agree with TRBD2. The sample consisted of PBMCs. The receptor's source is a boy between 10 and 17 years old in good health and CMV-seronegative. The CDR3 protein is CASSPGLDSYEQYF. In DNA, the CDR3 is TGTGCCAGCAGCCCGGGACTAGACTCCTACGAGCAGTACTTC.